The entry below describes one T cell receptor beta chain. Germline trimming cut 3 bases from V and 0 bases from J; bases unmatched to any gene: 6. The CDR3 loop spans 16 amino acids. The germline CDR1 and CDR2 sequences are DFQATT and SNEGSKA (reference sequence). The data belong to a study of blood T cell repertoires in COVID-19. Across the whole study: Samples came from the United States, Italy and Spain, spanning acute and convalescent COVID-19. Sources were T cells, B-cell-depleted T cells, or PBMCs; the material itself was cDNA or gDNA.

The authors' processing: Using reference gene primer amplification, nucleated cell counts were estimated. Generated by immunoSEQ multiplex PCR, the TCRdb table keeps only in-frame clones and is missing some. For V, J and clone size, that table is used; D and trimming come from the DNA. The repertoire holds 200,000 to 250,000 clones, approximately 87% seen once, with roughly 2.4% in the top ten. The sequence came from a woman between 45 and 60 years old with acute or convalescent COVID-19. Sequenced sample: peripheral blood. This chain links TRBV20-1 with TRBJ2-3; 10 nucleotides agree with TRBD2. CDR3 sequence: CSASSSSGGSTDTQYF. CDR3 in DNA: TGCAGTGCTAGTTCCTCTAGCGGGGGAAGCACAGATACGCAGTATTTT.